This T cell receptor (beta chain) was sequenced during a study of T cells in Graves' hyperthyroidism and ophthalmopathy. General study points: A median around 6.8 months before onset, the model predicted ophthalmopathy.

The table lists this clonotype with many counts. Its antigen is undetermined. V shed 6 bases and J 4 bases; nucleotides not matched to a gene: 11. CDR3 size: 15 residues. Germline CDR1 and CDR2: DFQATT and SNEGSKA (reference sequence). Fresh peripheral blood, 10 ml, yielded the PBMCs. There were TCR beta CDR3 regions amplified from RNA transcripts. TCR CDR3 underwent first-round RT-PCR with the HTBI primer set. TCRdb re-called the multiplex PCR reads with MiXCR, one entry per CDR3 protein. The table lists 200,000 to 250,000 distinct CDR3 sequences, roughly 17% of them singletons. The receptor comes from a woman aged 45-59 years with Graves' hyperthyroidism. Sequenced sample: blood. V and J are TRBV20-1 and TRBJ2-2; TRBD2 matches at 7 bases. CDR3 region: CSALAANGATGELFF. The DNA for the CDR3 is TGCAGTGCCCTAGCGGCTAACGGGGCCACCGGGGAGCTGTTTTTT.